These 29 T cell receptor beta chains share one sample of origin, sequenced in a study of identical twins. TCRdb redid the calling of the 5' RACE reads with MiXCR, one entry per CDR3 protein. Here the sample spans approximately 94,000 distinct CDR3 sequences, 5.9% being singletons. Material: memory T cells sorted from blood. Every receptor here comes from a woman aged 45-59 years in good health.

This clonotype has a handful of counts. This rearrangement joins TRBV2 to TRBJ2-7; D uncertain. The CDR3 loop spans 11 amino acids. Looked up from germline, CDR1 is SNHLY and CDR2 is FYNNEI. Trimming took off 9 bases at V and 0 bases at J, with 6 bases between the two ends. CDR3 in amino acids: CASQNSYEQYV. The DNA of the CDR3 is TGTGCCAGTCAGAACTCCTACGAGCAGTACGTC.

This clonotype was counted ten times or more. The V call is TRBV29-1, the J call TRBJ1-4, with D uncertain. Trimming took 6 bases from V and 12 from J, leaving 17 bases between them. The V gene's germline CDR1 is SQVTM and CDR2 ANQGSEA. This CDR3 region has 12 residues. The CDR3 DNA reads as TGCAGCGTCCTTCGGACGGAGAAGGAACTGTTTTTT. Translating it yields CSVLRTEKELFF.

In this sample, this clonotype turned up many times. This sequence joins TRBV30 and TRBJ2-6; tentative D call: TRBD1 (6 bases). Germline CDR1 reads GTSNPN; CDR2 reads SVGIG (reference sequence). CDR3 length: 15 residues. V lost 5 bases, J lost 2 bases, and 13 bases lay in between. The CDR3 DNA is TGTGCCTGGTCACAGGGTCTCGCTGGGGCCAACGTCCTGACTTTC. Its translation is CAWSQGLAGANVLTF.

This clonotype came up many times. The chain links TRBV6-6 to TRBJ2-1; D remains unclear. Germline V CDR1 and CDR2: MNHNY, SVGAGI (reference sequence). The CDR3 runs 11 residues. Trimming took 4 bases from V and 12 from J, leaving 10 bases between them. CDR3 loop: CASSLSDRQFF. CDR3 DNA sequence: TGTGCCAGCAGTTTAAGTGATCGGCAGTTCTTC.

The CDR3 region is CSAPKAGSRAFF. For the CDR3, the DNA is TGCAGTGCCCCCAAGGCGGGTTCACGAGCTTTCTTT. V usage is TRBV20-1 and J usage is TRBJ1-1, with D unresolved. The CDR3 is made up of 12 amino acids. The germline V and J ends were trimmed by 6 bases and 10 bases, with 18 bases remaining between them. CDR1 is DFQATT, CDR2 SNEGSKA, per germline (reference sequence).

Many counts were recorded for this clonotype. The gene calls are TRBV6-5 and TRBJ2-3, with a possible D match to TRBD2 (6 bases). Germline values: CDR1 MNHEY, CDR2 SVGAGI. This CDR3 contains 14 residues. V lost 5 bases and J 3 bases, leaving 12 bases between the germline ends. The CDR3 nucleotides read TGTGCCAGCAGTCATACTAGCCGAACAGATACGCAGTATTTT. Its translation: CASSHTSRTDTQYF.

The chain carries TRBV12-3 or TRBV12-4 and TRBJ2-7; 8 bases are shared with TRBD2. Trimming took 3 bases from V and 10 from J; bases not matched to a gene: 14. This CDR3 comprises 15 residues. CDR3 sequence: CASSLSTSGLGDQYF. In nucleotides, the CDR3 is TGTGCCAGCAGTTTGAGTACTAGCGGCCTGGGCGACCAGTACTTC.

This clonotype was detected many times. The J gene is TRBJ2-7, the V gene TRBV12-3 or TRBV12-4, with D unresolved. V dropped 6 bases and J dropped 3 bases, with 9 bases sitting between them. The CDR3 is 12 residues long. The CDR3 DNA sequence: TGTGCCAGCAGCTTCTCAGACTACGAGCAGTACTTC. Encoded protein: CASSFSDYEQYF.

The chain is built from TRBV5-4 and TRBJ2-3, with unresolved D. Looked up from germline, CDR1 is SGHNT and CDR2 is YYREEE (reference sequence). This CDR3 region has 14 residues. V lost 0 bases to trimming and J lost 2 bases, with 7 bases between them. The DNA of the CDR3 is TGTGCCAGCAGCTTGGACCCTGACACAGATACGCAGTATTTT. This codes for CASSLDPDTDTQYF. Full variable domain (remainder filled in from reference TRBV5-4 and TRBJ2-3): ETGVTQSPTHLIKTRGQQVTLRCSSQSGHNTVSWYQQALGQGPQFIFQYYREEENGRGNFPPRFSGLQFPNYSSELNVNALELDDSALYLCASSLDPDTDTQYFGPGTRLTVL.

This clonotype was counted ten times or more. The rearrangement uses TRBV15 and TRBJ2-1; tentative D call: TRBD2 (6 bases). In germline, CDR1 is LNHNV, CDR2 YYDKDF (reference sequence). The CDR3 spans 16 residues. The CDR3 DNA is TGTGCAACTAGCAGCTTGGGTGGGAGCTCCTACAATGAGCAGTTCTTC. Translating it yields CATSSLGGSSYNEQFF.

Ten or more counts support this clonotype. V and J are TRBV29-1 and TRBJ2-1; D gene unclear. The germline V and J ends were trimmed by 3 bases and 8 bases, with 14 bases remaining between them. In germline, CDR1 is SQVTM, CDR2 ANQGSEA. The CDR3 runs 13 residues. Here the CDR3 reads CSVDGLGSDEQFF. As DNA, the CDR3 is TGCAGCGTTGATGGGCTCGGTTCGGATGAGCAGTTCTTC.

Many counts were recorded for this clonotype. The CDR3 DNA reads as TGCAGTGCTAGAGATATGCGGTTGCAAGAGACCCAGTACTTC. As protein: CSARDMRLQETQYF. The J gene is TRBJ2-5, the V gene TRBV20-1; no firm D call. This CDR3 contains 14 residues. CDR1 is DFQATT and CDR2 is SNEGSKA in the germline V gene (reference sequence). V lost 0 bases, J lost 2 bases, and 10 bases lay in between.

This clonotype was detected ten times or more. This chain links TRBV5-1 with TRBJ2-5; possibly TRBD1 for D (6 bases). The CDR3 is made up of 14 amino acids. V lost 2 bases and J lost 4, with 12 bases in between. CDR1 and CDR2 from the germline V gene are SGHRS and YFSETQ. Here the CDR3 reads CASSLQGLRETQYF. The CDR3 DNA sequence: TGCGCCAGCAGCTTACAGGGTCTCCGAGAGACCCAGTACTTC.

This clonotype was observed many times. The chain combines TRBV3-1 with TRBJ2-6; 8 bases line up with TRBD2. Germline values: CDR1 LGHDT, CDR2 YNNKEL (reference sequence). V trimming: 3 bases; J trimming: 1 base; junction bases outside the gene matches: 11. The CDR3 covers 19 residues. The CDR3 is CASSHLTGTRGSGANVLTF. The CDR3 nucleotides read TGTGCCAGCAGCCACCTCACCGGGACTAGGGGATCTGGGGCCAACGTCCTGACTTTC.

This clonotype showed up many times. This chain uses TRBV7-2 with TRBJ2-1; D may correspond to TRBD1 or TRBD2 (5 bases each). The V end was cut by 2 bases, the J end by 2 bases, with 7 bases between. The CDR3 runs to 14 residues. The germline gives CDR1 SGHTA, CDR2 FQGNSA. The CDR3, as DNA: TGTGCCAGCAGCTTACGGGACGCCTACAATGAGCAGTTCTTC. It translates to CASSLRDAYNEQFF.

This clonotype was recorded at least ten times. The chain employs TRBV10-3 and TRBJ1-6; D possibly corresponds to TRBD1 (5 bases). The length of the CDR3 is 14 residues. The V gene's germline CDR1 is ENHRY and CDR2 SYGVKD. With 6 bases removed from V and 10 bases from J, the gap between germline ends came to 16 bases. The CDR3 region is CAISPDGEGSPLHF. The CDR3 DNA reads TGTGCCATCAGCCCGGACGGGGAGGGGTCACCCCTCCACTTT.

This clonotype has at least ten counts. V is TRBV4-1 and J is TRBJ2-5, with TRBD2 identical over 11 bases. CDR1 and CDR2 (germline): MGHRA, YSYEKL. The CDR3 has 19 residues. V lost 4 bases, J lost 2 bases, and 15 bases stayed unmatched. In DNA form, the CDR3 reads TGCGCCAGCAGCCCGGGGCGGCTAGCGGGAGGCCGTGTTCAAGAGACCCAGTACTTC. It translates to CASSPGRLAGGRVQETQYF.

This clonotype was counted many times. V usage is TRBV12-3 or TRBV12-4 and J usage is TRBJ2-1; 7 bases are shared with TRBD1. The CDR3 runs to 16 residues. V gave up 5 bases and J gave up 3 bases; unmatched junction bases: 10. CDR3 sequence (DNA): TGTGCCAGCAGTCGCCCGGGACAGACTCTCTACAATGAGCAGTTCTTC. This translates into CASSRPGQTLYNEQFF.

This rearrangement joins TRBV20-1 to TRBJ2-3; no reliable D call. CDR1 and CDR2 from the germline V gene are DFQATT and SNEGSKA (reference sequence). Trimming stripped 7 bases from V and 0 bases from J, with 11 bases between. This CDR3 has 13 amino acids. CDR3 protein: CSVQGLSTDTQYF. CDR3 coding DNA: TGCAGTGTGCAAGGCCTTAGCACAGATACGCAGTATTTT.

In this sample, this clonotype turned up many times. This chain links TRBV11-2 with TRBJ2-2; possible D gene TRBD1, 6 bases. Trimming removed 4 bases at V and 0 bases at J, with 21 bases between. This CDR3 region has 19 residues. Germline CDR1 reads SGHAT; CDR2 reads FQNNGV. The chain's CDR3 is CASSSTGGLGTTNTGELFF. CDR3 coding DNA: TGTGCCAGCAGCTCGACGGGTGGACTCGGGACAACGAACACCGGGGAGCTGTTTTTT. The whole variable domain, remainder taken from reference TRBV11-2 and TRBJ2-2, is EAGVAQSPRYKIIEKRQSVAFWCNPISGHATLYWYQQILGQGPKLLIQFQNNGVVDDSQLPKDRFSAERLKGVDSTLKIQPAKLEDSAVYLCASSSTGGLGTTNTGELFFGEGSRLTVL.

In this sample, this clonotype turned up many times. This chain joins TRBV5-1 and TRBJ1-1, with 9 bases that match TRBD1. Losses at the gene ends were 3 bases for V and 2 bases for J; bases not matched to a gene: 2. Germline CDR1 reads SGHRS; CDR2 reads YFSETQ. The CDR3 length is 14 residues. CDR3 protein: CASSSGQGNTEAFF. The CDR3 nucleotides are TGCGCCAGCAGCTCGGGACAGGGTAACACTGAAGCTTTCTTT.

This clonotype occurred a few times. The chain joins TRBV29-1 to TRBJ2-7; no firm D call. Trimming removed 4 bases from V and 0 bases from J, with 10 bases in between. The CDR3 runs to 13 residues. CDR1 SQVTM and CDR2 ANQGSEA come from the germline V gene. CDR3 nucleotides: TGCAGCGTTGTCCCGTTCGGCTCCTACGAGCAGTACGTC. Translating gives CSVVPFGSYEQYV.

Many counts were recorded for this clonotype. The rearrangement joins TRBV16 to TRBJ2-7, with TRBD1 matching over 7 bases. With 5 bases clipped from V and 2 bases from J, the junction kept 6 bases outside the gene matches. This CDR3 spans 14 amino acids. From germline, CDR1 is KGHSY and CDR2 FQNENV. CDR3 bases: TGTGCCAGCAGCACCCGACAGGGAACCTACGAGCAGTACTTC. The encoded protein is CASSTRQGTYEQYF.

Many counts were recorded for this clonotype. The chain carries TRBV25-1 and TRBJ1-5; D is unclear. The CDR3 is made up of 12 amino acids. CDR1 and CDR2 (germline): MGHDK, SYGVNS. Trimming took 4 bases from V and 2 from J, leaving 3 bases between them. The CDR3: CASSVGNQPQHF. As DNA, the CDR3 is TGTGCCAGCAGTGTCGGCAATCAGCCCCAGCATTTT.

This clonotype was seen repeatedly, ten times or more. The CDR3 spells CATSDLPLGSSYNEQFF. CDR3 DNA sequence: TGTGCCACCAGTGATTTGCCCCTAGGATCCTCCTACAATGAGCAGTTCTTC. This rearrangement joins TRBV24-1 to TRBJ2-1; D is ambiguous. The V end lost 0 bases, the J end lost 0 bases, and 11 bases lay between the germline ends. This CDR3 spans 17 amino acids. The V gene's germline CDR1 is KGHDR and CDR2 SFDVKD.

This clonotype was observed many times. This chain joins TRBV29-1 and TRBJ1-2; 8 bases are a match to TRBD1. The CDR3 contains 12 residues. Per the germline V gene, CDR1 is SQVTM and CDR2 is ANQGSEA. V lost 7 bases, J lost 5 bases, and 6 bases stayed unmatched. The CDR3 DNA sequence: TGCAGCGCCAGTCAGGGGGCTTATGGCTACACCTTC. This codes for CSASQGAYGYTF.

This clonotype occurred many times. The chain carries TRBV12-3 or TRBV12-4 and TRBJ2-5; D remains ambiguous. Trimming left V 2 bases short and J 5 bases short, with 6 bases between. The CDR3 loop spans 12 amino acids. CDR3 amino acids: CASSLTLETQYF. The CDR3 DNA reads as TGTGCCAGCAGTTTAACGTTGGAGACCCAGTACTTC.

V usage is TRBV3-1 and J usage is TRBJ2-7, with 11 nucleotides matching TRBD1. The germline gives CDR1 LGHDT, CDR2 YNNKEL (reference sequence). CDR3 length equals 14 residues. The V gene end was trimmed by 3 bases and the J gene end by 4 bases; junction bases not matched to a gene: 2. DNA for the CDR3: TGTGCCAGCAGCCATGGGGACAGGGGGTACGAGCAGTACTTC. Its protein is CASSHGDRGYEQYF.

This clonotype was seen many times. In DNA, the CDR3 is TGTGCCAGCTCCGGGAGCTCTGGGGCCAACGTCCTGACTTTC. Translation: CASSGSSGANVLTF. The V and J genes are TRBV6-5 and TRBJ2-6; possibly TRBD2 for D (6 bases). Trimming removed 8 bases from V and 0 bases from J, with 8 bases in between. CDR1 and CDR2 from the germline V gene are MNHEY and SVGAGI. This CDR3 comprises 14 residues.